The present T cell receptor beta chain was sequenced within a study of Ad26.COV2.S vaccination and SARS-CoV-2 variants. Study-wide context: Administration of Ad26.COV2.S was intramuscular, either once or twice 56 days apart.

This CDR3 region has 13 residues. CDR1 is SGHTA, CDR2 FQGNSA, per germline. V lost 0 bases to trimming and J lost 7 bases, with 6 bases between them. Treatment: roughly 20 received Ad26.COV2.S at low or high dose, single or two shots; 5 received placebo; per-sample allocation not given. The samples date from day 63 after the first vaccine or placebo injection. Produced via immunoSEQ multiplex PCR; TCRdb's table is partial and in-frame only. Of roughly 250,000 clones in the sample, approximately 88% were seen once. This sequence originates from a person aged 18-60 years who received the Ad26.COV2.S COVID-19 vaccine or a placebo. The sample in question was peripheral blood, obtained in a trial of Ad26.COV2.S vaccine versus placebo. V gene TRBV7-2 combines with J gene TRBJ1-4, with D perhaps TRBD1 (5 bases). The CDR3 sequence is CASSLARGEKLFF. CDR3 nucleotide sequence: TGTGCCAGCAGCTTAGCAAGGGGTGAAAAACTGTTTTTT.